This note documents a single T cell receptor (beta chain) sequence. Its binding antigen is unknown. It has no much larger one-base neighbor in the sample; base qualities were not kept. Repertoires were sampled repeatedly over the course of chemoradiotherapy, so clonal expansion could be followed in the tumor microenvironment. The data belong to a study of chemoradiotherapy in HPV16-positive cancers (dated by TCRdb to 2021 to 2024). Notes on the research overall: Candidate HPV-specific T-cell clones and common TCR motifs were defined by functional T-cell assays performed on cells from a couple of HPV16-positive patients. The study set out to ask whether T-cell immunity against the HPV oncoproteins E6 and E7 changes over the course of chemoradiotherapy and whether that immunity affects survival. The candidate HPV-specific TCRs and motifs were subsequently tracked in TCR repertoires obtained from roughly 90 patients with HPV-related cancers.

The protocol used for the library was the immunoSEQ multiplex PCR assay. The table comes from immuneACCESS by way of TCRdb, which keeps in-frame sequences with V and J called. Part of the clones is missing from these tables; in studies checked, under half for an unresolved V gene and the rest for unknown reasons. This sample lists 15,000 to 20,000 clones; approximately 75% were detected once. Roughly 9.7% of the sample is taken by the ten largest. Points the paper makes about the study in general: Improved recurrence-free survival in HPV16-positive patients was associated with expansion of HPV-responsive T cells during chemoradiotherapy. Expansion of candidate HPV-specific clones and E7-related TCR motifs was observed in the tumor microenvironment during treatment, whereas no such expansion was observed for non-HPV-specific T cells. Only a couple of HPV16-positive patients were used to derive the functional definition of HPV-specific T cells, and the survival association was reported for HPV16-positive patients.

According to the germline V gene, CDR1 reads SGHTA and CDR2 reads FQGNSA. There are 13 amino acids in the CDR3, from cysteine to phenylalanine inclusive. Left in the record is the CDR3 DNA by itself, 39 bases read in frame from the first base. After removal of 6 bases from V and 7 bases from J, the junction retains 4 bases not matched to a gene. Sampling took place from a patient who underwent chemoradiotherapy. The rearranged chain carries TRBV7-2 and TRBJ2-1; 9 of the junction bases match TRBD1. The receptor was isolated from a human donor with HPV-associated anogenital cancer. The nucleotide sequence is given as TGTGCCAGCAGAGGACAGGGGATTAATGAGCAGTTCTTC. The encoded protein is CASRGQGINEQFF. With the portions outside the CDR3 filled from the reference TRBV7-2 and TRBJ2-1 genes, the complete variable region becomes GAGVSQSPSNKVTEKGKDVELRCDPISGHTALYWYRQSLGQGLEFLIYFQGNSAPDKSGLPSDRFSAERTGGSVSTLTIQRTQQEDSAVYLCASRGQGINEQFFGPGTRLTVL.